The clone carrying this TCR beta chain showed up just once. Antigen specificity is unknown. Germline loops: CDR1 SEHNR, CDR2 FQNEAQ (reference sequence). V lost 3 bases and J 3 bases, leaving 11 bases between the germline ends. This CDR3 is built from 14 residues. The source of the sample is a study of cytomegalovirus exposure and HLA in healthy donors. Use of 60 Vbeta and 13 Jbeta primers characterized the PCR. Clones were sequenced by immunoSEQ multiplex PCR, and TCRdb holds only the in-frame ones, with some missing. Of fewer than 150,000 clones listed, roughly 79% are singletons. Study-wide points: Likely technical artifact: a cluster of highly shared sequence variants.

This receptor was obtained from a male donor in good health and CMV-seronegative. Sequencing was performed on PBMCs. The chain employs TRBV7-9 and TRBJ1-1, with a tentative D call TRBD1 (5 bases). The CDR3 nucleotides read TGTGCCAGCAGCTTTAGGGGTGGGGACACTGAAGCTTTCTTT. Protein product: CASSFRGGDTEAFF.